These T cell receptor beta chains were read from a single sample in a study of T cells after yellow fever vaccination. From the 5' RACE reads, TCRdb called clonotypes with MiXCR, one entry per CDR3 protein. In the table there are around 160,000 distinct CDR3 sequences, approximately 6.8% of which are singletons. This specimen was CD4+ T cells sorted from PBMCs, taken about 5 days after the first yellow fever vaccination. These receptors were taken from a man aged 18 to 29 who received the YFV17D yellow fever vaccine. The CDR3 runs from the conserved cysteine through the conserved F or W. The D gene is left open where the match is weak. Clone size is shown for a subset of rows, as once, few, many or a class of expanded clone.

V: TRBV20-1
J: TRBJ1-1
size: -
D: -
DNA: TGCAGTGCTGGTAAAGGGGGGGTCACTGAAGCTTTCTTT
CDR3: CSAGKGGVTEAFF

V: TRBV7-2
J: TRBJ1-3
size: -
D: -
DNA: TGTGCCAGCAGCCGGGACTTCGGAAACACCATATATTTT
CDR3: CASSRDFGNTIYF

V: TRBV5-1
J: TRBJ2-5
size: few
D: -
DNA: TGCGCCAGCCGATATTCGACCCCTCAAGAGACCCAGTACTTC
CDR3: CASRYSTPQETQYF

V: TRBV11-2
J: TRBJ1-6
size: few
D: -
DNA: TGTGCCAGCTCCCGGGAGTCTAATTCACCCCTCCACTTT
CDR3: CASSRESNSPLHF

V: TRBV3-1
J: TRBJ1-5
size: few
D: -
DNA: TGTGCCAGCAGCCATTCAATCCAGGGCGGGCAGCCCCAGCATTTT
CDR3: CASSHSIQGGQPQHF

V: TRBV10-2
J: TRBJ2-3
size: many
D: TRBD2
DNA: TGCGCCAGCAAAGGGGATGCGGGGGTAGATACGCAGTATTTT
CDR3: CASKGDAGVDTQYF

V: TRBV10-3
J: TRBJ1-1
size: -
D: -
DNA: TGTGCCATCACCGACTTGGGCACTGAAGCTTTCTTT
CDR3: CAITDLGTEAFF

V: TRBV19
J: TRBJ2-2
size: -
D: -
DNA: TGTGCCAGTAGTATGGGACTCTTTTCCGGGGAGCTGTTTTTT
CDR3: CASSMGLFSGELFF

V: TRBV7-9
J: TRBJ2-6
size: -
D: -
DNA: TGTGCCAGCAGAGGGGGGCGGGGCTCTGGGGCCAACGTCCTGACTTTC
CDR3: CASRGGRGSGANVLTF

V: TRBV9
J: TRBJ2-1
size: many
D: -
DNA: TGTGCCAGCAGCGTAGGGCTCCTCAATGAGCAGTTCTTC
CDR3: CASSVGLLNEQFF

V: TRBV12-3/TRBV12-4
J: TRBJ2-3
size: many
D: TRBD1
DNA: TGTGCCAGCAGGAGCAGGGGGCGTCCAGATACGCAGTATTTT
CDR3: CASRSRGRPDTQYF

V: TRBV12-3/TRBV12-4
J: TRBJ2-5
size: few
D: -
DNA: TGTGCCAGCAGTTTAGCAGTAGGGGCCGAGACCCAGTACTTC
CDR3: CASSLAVGAETQYF

V: TRBV7-6
J: TRBJ1-1
size: few
D: -
DNA: TGTGCCAGCAGCTCCGAGATGAACACTGAAGCTTTCTTT
CDR3: CASSSEMNTEAFF

V: TRBV11-2
J: TRBJ1-1
size: few
D: -
DNA: TGTGCCAGCAGCTTGCTAGGCTCCATGAACACTGAAGCTTTCTTT
CDR3: CASSLLGSMNTEAFF

V: TRBV4-3
J: TRBJ1-6
size: few
D: -
DNA: TGCGCCAGCAGCCACGACAGGTTAGGGAATTCACCCCTCCACTTT
CDR3: CASSHDRLGNSPLHF

V: TRBV5-1
J: TRBJ2-3
size: many
D: -
DNA: TGCGCCAGCAGCCCCCGAGGGGAACCCACAGATACGCAGTATTTT
CDR3: CASSPRGEPTDTQYF

V: TRBV29-1
J: TRBJ1-2
size: many
D: -
DNA: TGCAGCGTGAGGGGGGCAGACCATGGCTACACCTTC
CDR3: CSVRGADHGYTF

V: TRBV6-5
J: TRBJ2-1
size: many
D: -
DNA: TGTGCCAGCGAAGAACCTAGCTCCTACAATGAGCAGTTCTTC
CDR3: CASEEPSSYNEQFF

V: TRBV6-5
J: TRBJ1-2
size: many
D: -
DNA: TGTGCCAGCAGTCGAGACCGGCTTGGGTATGGCTACACCTTC
CDR3: CASSRDRLGYGYTF

V: TRBV10-1
J: TRBJ1-1
size: -
D: TRBD1
DNA: TGCGCCAGCAGTGAGAGCGGACAGGGGGCTGAAGCTTTCTTT
CDR3: CASSESGQGAEAFF

V: TRBV7-2
J: TRBJ2-5
size: many
D: -
DNA: TGTGCCAGCAGCTTATGGCGCAATCAAGAGACCCAGTACTTC
CDR3: CASSLWRNQETQYF

V: TRBV7-8
J: TRBJ2-1
size: many
D: TRBD1
DNA: TGTGCCAGCAGAGACAGGGCGGCTGAGCAGTTCTTC
CDR3: CASRDRAAEQFF

V: TRBV2
J: TRBJ1-2
size: -
D: -
DNA: TGTGCCAGCAGATCTGAAGGGGGGGAGACCTATGGCTACACCTTC
CDR3: CASRSEGGETYGYTF

V: TRBV28
J: TRBJ1-1
size: many
D: -
DNA: TGTGCCAGCGCTGGGTTGGCTGAAGCTTTCTTT
CDR3: CASAGLAEAFF

V: TRBV7-6
J: TRBJ2-1
size: many
D: -
DNA: TGTGCCAGCAGCTTTTGGAGAAATGAGCAGTTCTTC
CDR3: CASSFWRNEQFF

V: TRBV29-1
J: TRBJ2-3
size: few
D: -
DNA: TGCAGCGTTGAAACGATGACAGATACGCAGTATTTT
CDR3: CSVETMTDTQYF

V: TRBV5-1
J: TRBJ2-1
size: many
D: -
DNA: TGCGCCAGCAGCTTGGGGGGCGCGGGCTCCTACAATGAGCAGTTCTTC
CDR3: CASSLGGAGSYNEQFF

V: TRBV7-2
J: TRBJ1-2
size: -
D: -
DNA: TGTGCCAGCAGCTTAGTCTGGGGTGGCTACACCTTC
CDR3: CASSLVWGGYTF

V: TRBV7-8
J: TRBJ1-5
size: -
D: -
DNA: TGTGCCAGCAGCTTAAACCGATTAAAGAGGGAGCCCCAGCATTTT
CDR3: CASSLNRLKREPQHF

V: TRBV15
J: TRBJ2-3
size: many
D: -
DNA: TGTGCCACCAGCACCGTCCCGTCCACAGATACGCAGTATTTT
CDR3: CATSTVPSTDTQYF

V: TRBV6-5
J: TRBJ2-5
size: -
D: -
DNA: TGTGCCAGCAGTTCCCCGGGAGATGAGACCCAGTACTTC
CDR3: CASSSPGDETQYF

V: TRBV7-2
J: TRBJ1-5
size: few
D: -
DNA: TGTGCCAGCAGCCCAGAGGGGGGTGGGGATCTGCCCCAGCATTTT
CDR3: CASSPEGGGDLPQHF

V: TRBV7-2
J: TRBJ2-1
size: -
D: -
DNA: TGTGCCAGCAGCTTAAACCGAAATGCCCTCAATGAGCAGTTCTTC
CDR3: CASSLNRNALNEQFF

V: TRBV27
J: TRBJ1-5
size: many
D: -
DNA: TGTGCCAGCAGTTTTCGGACAGATCAGCCCCAGCATTTT
CDR3: CASSFRTDQPQHF

V: TRBV4-1
J: TRBJ1-5
size: few
D: -
DNA: TGCGCCAGCAGCCCACGGGGGACACCAACTATCAGCAATCAGCCCCAGCATTTT
CDR3: CASSPRGTPTISNQPQHF

V: TRBV6-5
J: TRBJ1-4
size: many
D: -
DNA: TGTGCCAGCAGCTATCGATGGGGGTCGGTTACTAATGAAAAACTGTTTTTT
CDR3: CASSYRWGSVTNEKLFF

V: TRBV3-1
J: TRBJ1-2
size: many
D: -
DNA: TGTGCCAGCAGCCAAGGTCTGGGTGGCTACACCTTC
CDR3: CASSQGLGGYTF

V: TRBV6-1
J: TRBJ1-4
size: many
D: -
DNA: TGTGCCAGCAGTGAGTCGCCGAGAACTAATGAAAAACTGTTTTTT
CDR3: CASSESPRTNEKLFF

V: TRBV11-2
J: TRBJ1-5
size: few
D: -
DNA: TGTGCCAGCAGCTTTACTGGCCTGGATCAGCCCCAGCATTTT
CDR3: CASSFTGLDQPQHF

V: TRBV20-1
J: TRBJ1-3
size: few
D: TRBD1
DNA: TGCAGTGCTAGTATACTCAGGGGGCCAGGAAACACCATATATTTT
CDR3: CSASILRGPGNTIYF

V: TRBV12-3/TRBV12-4
J: TRBJ2-5
size: many
D: TRBD2
DNA: TGTGCCAGCAGTCAACAAGCGGGGGGGCGCCAAGAGACCCAGTACTTC
CDR3: CASSQQAGGRQETQYF

V: TRBV7-8
J: TRBJ1-5
size: few
D: -
DNA: TGTGCCAGCAGCTTAAGGGTGAGGAAGCCCCAGCATTTT
CDR3: CASSLRVRKPQHF

V: TRBV6-5
J: TRBJ1-1
size: many
D: TRBD1
DNA: TGTGCCAGCAGTTCGTGGACAGGGGGCAGTGGTGAAGCTTTCTTT
CDR3: CASSSWTGGSGEAFF

V: TRBV7-2
J: TRBJ1-3
size: -
D: -
DNA: TGTGCCAGCAGCGACAGAGCCAGCTCTGGAAACACCATATATTTT
CDR3: CASSDRASSGNTIYF

V: TRBV24-1
J: TRBJ1-5
size: many
D: -
DNA: TGTGCCACCAGTGATCCGCATCAGCCCCAGCATTTT
CDR3: CATSDPHQPQHF

V: TRBV10-3
J: TRBJ2-2
size: many
D: -
DNA: TGTGCCATCAGTCGGGACACCGGCACCGGGGAGCTGTTTTTT
CDR3: CAISRDTGTGELFF

V: TRBV18
J: TRBJ1-2
size: few
D: TRBD1
DNA: TGTGCCAGCTCGTATGGGACAGACTATGGCTACACCTTC
CDR3: CASSYGTDYGYTF

V: TRBV7-6
J: TRBJ1-1
size: -
D: -
DNA: TGTGCCAGCAGCTCGCAACAGGGCGCTGAAGCTTTCTTT
CDR3: CASSSQQGAEAFF

V: TRBV20-1
J: TRBJ2-1
size: few
D: -
DNA: -
CDR3: CSAWGPGTSGGAPDF

V: TRBV7-3
J: TRBJ2-5
size: many
D: -
DNA: TGTGCCAGCAGCCCGCTATTCGGAGGAAAGACCCAGTACTTC
CDR3: CASSPLFGGKTQYF

V: TRBV20-1
J: TRBJ1-4
size: many
D: TRBD1
DNA: TGCAGTGCTAGAGATTTGGGGTGGGACAGTAATGAAAAACTGTTTTTT
CDR3: CSARDLGWDSNEKLFF

V: TRBV19
J: TRBJ2-1
size: -
D: TRBD1
DNA: TGTGCCAGTAGTATCGGGACAGGGGTCTATGAGCAGTTCTTC
CDR3: CASSIGTGVYEQFF

V: TRBV5-1
J: TRBJ2-3
size: -
D: -
DNA: TGCGCCAGCAGCTTGATGGGGAGTGAAACAGATACGCAGTATTTT
CDR3: CASSLMGSETDTQYF